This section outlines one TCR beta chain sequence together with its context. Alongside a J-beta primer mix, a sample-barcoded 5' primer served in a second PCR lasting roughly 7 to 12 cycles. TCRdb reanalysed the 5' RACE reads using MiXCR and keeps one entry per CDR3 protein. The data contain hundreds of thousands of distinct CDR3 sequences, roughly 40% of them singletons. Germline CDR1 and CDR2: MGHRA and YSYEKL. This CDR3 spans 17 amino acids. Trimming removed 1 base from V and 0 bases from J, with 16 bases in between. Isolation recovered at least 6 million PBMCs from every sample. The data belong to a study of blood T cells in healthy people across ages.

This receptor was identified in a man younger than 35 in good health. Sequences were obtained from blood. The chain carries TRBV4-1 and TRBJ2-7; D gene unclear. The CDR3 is CASSQVTDGTSSYEQYF. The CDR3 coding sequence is TGCGCCAGCAGCCAAGTGACGGACGGAACGAGCTCCTACGAGCAGTACTTC.